This entry describes one TCR beta chain. TCRdb reprocessed the 5' RACE reads with MiXCR, giving one entry per CDR3 protein. The table lists hundreds of thousands of distinct CDR3 sequences, less than 20% of them singletons. The entry originates in a study of T-cell memory formation after mild COVID-19. This TCR came from a man younger than 35 who had mild COVID-19 (a few samples of this study predate the infection). Cell type and time point are not known. Input material: PBMCs or a T cell subset sorted from them (not recorded which).

CDR3 residues: CATQGAGFPTDTQYF. DNA of the CDR3: TGTGCCACCCAGGGGGCGGGGTTCCCCACAGATACGCAGTATTTT. The chain combines TRBV27 with TRBJ2-3, with 8 nucleotides matching TRBD1. Unmatched junction bases numbered 11, after V lost 10 bases and J lost 2 bases. The CDR3 extends over 15 amino acids. Germline CDR1 reads MNHEY; CDR2 reads SMNVEV (reference sequence).